This record looks at one T cell receptor beta chain sequence and its context. As yet, its antigen is unknown. Germline V gene lookup returns CDR1 LNHDA and CDR2 SQIVND (reference sequence). The ends lost 4 bases at V and 9 bases at J; junction bases unmatched: 14. The CDR3 has 15 residues. RNA transcripts provided the template for amplifying TCR beta CDR3 regions. HTBI-primed RT-PCR formed the first round, and a multiplex PCR formed the second. MiXCR, run by TCRdb on the multiplex PCR reads, gives a single entry per CDR3 protein. The table lists roughly 700,000 distinct CDR3 sequences, roughly two fifths of them singletons. These data are taken from a study of Graves' ophthalmopathy and Graves' hyperthyroidism. Study-wide results and limits: Most expanded clonotypes from thyroid (those above 0.001 frequency) were also found in blood.

CAS ≥3, NOSPECS ≥4, moderate-to-severe activity and duration under 3 months marked donors with ophthalmopathy. The sequencing input was peripheral blood. J is TRBJ2-7 and V is TRBV19; 8 nucleotides agree with TRBD1. This clonotype originated in an adult man with Graves' ophthalmopathy. The chain's CDR3 is CASSTLTGGRSGQYF. The CDR3 coding sequence is TGTGCCAGTAGTACCCTCACAGGGGGACGAAGCGGGCAGTACTTC.